This TCR beta chain was sequenced in a study of lymphopenia after photon versus proton radiotherapy. Findings and caveats of the study: Oligoclonal CD8+ Temra expansion after nadir drove photon patients' diversity drop. Post-nadir TCR diversity decline inversely tracked overall survival among those who died.

In the case of this clone: What it recognizes is unknown.

Germline CDR1 is SGHRS and CDR2 is YFSETQ. The CDR3 spans 14 residues. V dropped 2 bases and J dropped 7 bases, with 16 bases sitting between them. Data came from immunoSEQ multiplex PCR; TCRdb stores just in-frame clones and leaves some out. The sample holds roughly 25,000 clones, roughly 90% seen once. V usage is TRBV5-1 and J usage is TRBJ2-7; TRBD2 is a possible D gene (7 bases). Here the sequenced sample was peripheral blood, taken from a patient treated with photon-based radiotherapy. The receptor was isolated from a man aged 45-65 years with gastric cancer. This CDR3 is CASSLTGGQYEQYF. The CDR3 nucleotides read TGCGCCAGCAGCTTAACGGGGGGCCAGTATGAGCAGTACTTC.